These 16 T cell receptor beta chains came from one sample sequenced in a study of Graves' ophthalmopathy and Graves' hyperthyroidism. The authors amplified TCR beta CDR3 regions, and they did so from RNA transcripts for repertoire sequencing. The library came from an HTBI-primed first-round RT-PCR and a second-round multiplex PCR. TCRdb reprocessed the multiplex PCR reads with MiXCR, giving one entry per CDR3 protein. Of about half a million distinct CDR3 sequences in the sample, over 13% were seen once. The specimen was blood. The receptors were sampled from a woman in her 30s with Graves' ophthalmopathy.

This clonotype was seen many times. The chain couples TRBV6-4 to TRBJ1-1; D remains ambiguous. The germline CDR1 and CDR2 sequences are MRHNA and SNTAGT. Trimming removed 2 bases at V and 0 bases at J, with 16 bases between. This CDR3 has 17 amino acids. In DNA, the CDR3 is TGTGCCAGCAGTGACCCTGGGGAAGGTGTCATGAACACTGAAGCTTTCTTT. It yields the protein CASSDPGEGVMNTEAFF.

This clonotype was counted ten times or more. This chain uses TRBV28 with TRBJ1-2; D not resolved. V was pared by 4 bases and J by 0 bases, with 12 bases between. CDR1 and CDR2 from the germline V gene are MDHEN and SYDVKM. The CDR3 runs to 15 residues. In nucleotides, the CDR3 is TGTGCCAGCAGTTCAACCGGGGTCTCTAACTATGGCTACACCTTC. Translating it yields CASSSTGVSNYGYTF.

This clonotype occurred many times. A much larger clone lies one base from this, so it may be a read error. This chain connects TRBV12-3 or TRBV12-4 to TRBJ2-7; D not resolved. Trimming removed 4 bases at V and 0 bases at J, with 7 bases between. The CDR3 sequence is 13 residues long. The CDR3 loop is CASSSQISYEQYF. The DNA of the CDR3 is TGTGCCAGCAGTTCTCAGATCTCCTACGAGCAGTACTTC.

In this sample, this clonotype turned up many times. The chain has TRBV4-1 and TRBJ2-7; D may be TRBD2 (6 bases). CDR1 MGHRA and CDR2 YSYEKL come from the germline V gene. There are 16 residues in the CDR3. Trimming shortened V by 2 bases and J by 2 bases, and 16 bases separated the two germline ends. CDR3 nucleotide sequence: TGCGCCAGCAGCCAAAAGCATGGCGGGAACCCCTACGAGCAGTACTTC. Amino acids: CASSQKHGGNPYEQYF.

This clonotype has ten or more counts. CDR3 nucleotide sequence: TGTGCCAGCAGTTACTCCGCAGGGGATTGGCCACCCCTCCACTTT. This codes for CASSYSAGDWPPLHF. The rearrangement links TRBV6-5 to TRBJ1-6, with a weak D call TRBD1 (6 bases). Between the trimmed V and J ends, which lost 0 bases and 11 bases, there was a span of 14 bases. The germline gives CDR1 MNHEY, CDR2 SVGAGI. CDR3 length equals 15 residues.

Many counts were recorded for this clonotype. The CDR3 loop reads CASSGDETKNTGELFF. CDR3 DNA: TGCGCCAGCAGCGGGGACGAAACGAAGAACACCGGGGAGCTGTTTTTT. The chain carries TRBV5-1 and TRBJ2-2, with D perhaps given as TRBD1 or TRBD2 (5 bases each). CDR1 and CDR2 (germline): SGHRS, YFSETQ. This CDR3 is built from 16 residues. Trimming shortened V by 4 bases and J by 1 base, and 14 bases separated the two germline ends.

The rearrangement uses TRBV18 and TRBJ2-2, with D tentatively TRBD2 (6 bases). The ends were cut back, 6 bases at V and 0 bases at J, with 11 bases in the middle. In germline, CDR1 is KGHSH, CDR2 LQKENI. The CDR3 is 15 residues long. The CDR3 nucleotides read TGTGCCAGCTCTACGGGGGATTCGAACACCGGGGAGCTGTTTTTT. It is translated as CASSTGDSNTGELFF.

This clonotype was counted many times. The CDR3 spells CASSRNMGTGELFF. CDR3 sequence (DNA): TGTGCCAGCAGTCGAAATATGGGCACCGGGGAGCTGTTTTTT. The chain uses TRBV12-3 or TRBV12-4 and TRBJ2-2; D uncertain. V was trimmed by 5 bases and J by 4 bases, leaving 11 bases between them. The CDR3 is 14 residues long.

In its sample, this clonotype was seen many times. V gene TRBV20-1 combines with J gene TRBJ1-1; 8 bases line up with TRBD1. CDR3 length equals 15 residues. Trimming removed 1 base from V and 4 bases from J; junction bases left unmatched: 8. The germline V gene has CDR1 DFQATT and CDR2 SNEGSKA (reference sequence). CDR3 sequence: CSARVARGRLTEAFF. In DNA, the CDR3 is TGCAGTGCTAGAGTTGCCAGGGGGCGCCTCACTGAAGCTTTCTTT.

This clonotype has a count of ten or more. V is TRBV29-1 and J is TRBJ2-5; 8 bases fit TRBD1. The junction had 7 bases not matched to a gene; V was cut back by 3 bases and J by 4 bases. CDR3 length: 14 amino acids. Germline loops: CDR1 SQVTM, CDR2 ANQGSEA. The CDR3, as DNA: TGCAGCGTTGATACACGGACAGGGCCAGAGACCCAGTACTTC. Translation: CSVDTRTGPETQYF. Looking up the rest from reference TRBV29-1 and TRBJ2-5 gives the full variable domain: SAVISQKPSRDICQRGTSLTIQCQVDSQVTMMFWYRQQPGQSLTLIATANQGSEATYESGFVIDKFPISRPNLTFSTLTVSNMSPEDSSIYLCSVDTRTGPETQYFGPGTRLLVL.

This clonotype was picked up many times. This rearrangement joins TRBV6-1 to TRBJ1-6; 12 bases match TRBD1. The ends lost 8 bases at V and 7 bases at J; junction bases unmatched: 15. The CDR3 runs to 18 residues. Germline values: CDR1 MNHNS, CDR2 SASEGT. This CDR3 is CASCRDRGRSQGNSPLHF. The CDR3 DNA reads TGTGCCAGCTGCCGGGACAGGGGGCGCTCCCAGGGAAATTCACCCCTCCACTTT.

This clonotype was seen only a few times. The chain has TRBV20-1 and TRBJ2-7; D may be TRBD1 or TRBD2 (5 bases each). CDR3 size: 13 residues. Trimming removed 1 base from V and 3 bases from J, with 10 bases in between. From germline, CDR1 is DFQATT and CDR2 SNEGSKA (reference sequence). The CDR3 DNA is TGCAGTGCTAGAGCGGGACGAGTCTACGAGCAGTACTTC. Protein sequence: CSARAGRVYEQYF.

This clonotype was observed a few times. This chain uses TRBV5-1 with TRBJ2-7, with D possibly being TRBD1 (7 bases). CDR1 is SGHRS, CDR2 YFSETQ, per germline. This CDR3 has 14 residues. Trimming took off 4 bases at V and 6 bases at J, with 17 bases between the two ends. DNA for the CDR3: TGCGCCAGCAGCGGAGGGACAGCTTCTGCCGAGCAGTACTTC. Translation: CASSGGTASAEQYF. Together with reference TRBV5-1 and TRBJ2-7, the CDR3 gives the full variable domain: KAGVTQTPRYLIKTRGQQVTLSCSPISGHRSVSWYQQTPGQGLQFLFEYFSETQRNKGNFPGRFSGRQFSNSRSEMNVSTLELGDSALYLCASSGGTASAEQYFGPGTRLTVT.

This clonotype has at least ten counts. The chain has TRBV6-1 and TRBJ1-1, with D possibly being TRBD1 (5 bases). V lost 7 bases and J 3 bases, leaving 15 bases between the germline ends. There are 14 residues in the CDR3. CDR1 and CDR2 from the germline V gene are MNHNS and SASEGT. In DNA form, the CDR3 reads TGTGCCAGCACTACCCTCGGAGGGGACACTGAAGCTTTCTTT. The encoded protein is CASTTLGGDTEAFF.

This clonotype has at least ten counts. At one end the junction does not follow the germline gene, possibly because of a read error. This chain links TRBV12-3 or TRBV12-4 with TRBJ2-7; TRBD1 matches 7 bases. The CDR3 sequence is 14 residues long. The CDR3 loop is CASSLGDSSYEQYF. CDR3 coding DNA: TGTGCCAGCAGCTTAGGGGACAGCTCCTACGAGCAGTACTTC.

V and J are TRBV6-5 and TRBJ1-2; weak D call: TRBD1 (6 bases). CDR1 MNHEY and CDR2 SVGAGI come from the germline V gene. CDR3 size: 15 residues. The V and J ends lost 2 bases and 6 bases respectively, with 16 bases between them. In DNA form, the CDR3 reads TGTGCCAGCAGTTACACCATCGGGGGGGCAAATGGCTACACCTTC. It is translated as CASSYTIGGANGYTF.